The TCR beta chain under discussion was sequenced for a study of graft-versus-host responses after intestinal transplantation. Study-wide background: Those transplanted obtained multivisceral, liver-intestinal, or isolated intestinal grafts. Study observations and caveats: The highest levels of circulating GvH clones went along with early declines in HvG clones after transplant. Recipient marrow harbored GvH clones, some of which surfaced first in ileum or blood.

The CDR3 has 15 residues. Points on this clone: Its cognate antigen is unknown.

Sequenced by immunoSEQ multiplex PCR; TCRdb stores in-frame clones only, minus some. This table has tens of thousands of clones, roughly 90% appearing once. This rearrangement joins TRBV21-1 to TRBJ2-7; the DNA was not compared with TRBD1, the D call given in the table. TRBV21-1 is a pseudogene locus. Specimen: unstimulated CD4+ T cells sorted from spleen or lymph node cells, collected before transplant. The TCR was taken from a human donor who was the organ donor for an intestinal transplant. CDR3 bases: TGTGCCAGCAGCAGAACCAGGGACAGTATCTACGAGCAGTACTTC. Amino acids: CASSRTRDSIYEQYF.